What follows is one T cell receptor beta chain and its context. Only in-frame clones appear in the TCRdb table, and some are missing; sequencing was by immunoSEQ multiplex PCR. The table records about 480,000 clones, about 88% of them present only once. This record belongs to a study of blood T cell repertoires in COVID-19. Sequencing was done on a sample of peripheral blood. The TCR sequence derives from a woman between 45 and 65 years old with COVID-19, enrolled during active disease.

Here the CDR3 DNA reads TGTGCCAGCAGCTTATGGGGGGGTGTGGGCACTGAAGCTTTCTTT. It specifies CASSLWGGVGTEAFF. The rearrangement joins TRBV7-2 to TRBJ1-1; a weak D match, TRBD1 (5 bases). With 2 bases removed from V and 4 bases from J, the gap between germline ends came to 14 bases. There are 15 residues in the CDR3. Germline V gene lookup returns CDR1 SGHTA and CDR2 FQGNSA.